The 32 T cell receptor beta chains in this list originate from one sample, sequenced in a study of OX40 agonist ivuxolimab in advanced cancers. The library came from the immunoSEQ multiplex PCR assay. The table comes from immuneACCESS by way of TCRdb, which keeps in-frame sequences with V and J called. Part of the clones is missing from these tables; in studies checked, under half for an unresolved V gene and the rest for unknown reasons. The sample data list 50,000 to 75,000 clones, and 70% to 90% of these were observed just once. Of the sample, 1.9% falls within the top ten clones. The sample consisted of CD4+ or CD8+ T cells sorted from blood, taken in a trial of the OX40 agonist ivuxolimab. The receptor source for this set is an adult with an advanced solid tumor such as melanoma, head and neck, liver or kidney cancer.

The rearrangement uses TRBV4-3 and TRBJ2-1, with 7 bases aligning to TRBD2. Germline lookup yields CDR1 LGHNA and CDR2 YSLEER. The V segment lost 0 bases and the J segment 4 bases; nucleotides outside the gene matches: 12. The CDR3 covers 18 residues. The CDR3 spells CASSQELGGRGLYNEQFF. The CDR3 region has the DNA TGCGCCAGCAGCCAAGAATTAGGAGGGAGGGGACTGTACAATGAGCAGTTCTTC.

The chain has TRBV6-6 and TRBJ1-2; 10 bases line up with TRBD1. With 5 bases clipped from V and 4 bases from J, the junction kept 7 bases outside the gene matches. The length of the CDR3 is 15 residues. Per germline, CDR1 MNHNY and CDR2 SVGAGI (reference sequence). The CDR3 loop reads CASSKTGQGIYGYTF. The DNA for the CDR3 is TGTGCCAGCAGTAAAACGGGACAGGGGATCTATGGCTACACCTTC.

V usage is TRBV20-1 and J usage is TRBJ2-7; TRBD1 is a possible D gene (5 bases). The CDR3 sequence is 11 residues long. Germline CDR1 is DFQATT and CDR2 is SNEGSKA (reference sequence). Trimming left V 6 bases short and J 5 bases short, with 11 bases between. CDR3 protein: CSAGKGDEQYF. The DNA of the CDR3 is TGCAGTGCGGGAAAAGGGGACGAGCAGTACTTC.

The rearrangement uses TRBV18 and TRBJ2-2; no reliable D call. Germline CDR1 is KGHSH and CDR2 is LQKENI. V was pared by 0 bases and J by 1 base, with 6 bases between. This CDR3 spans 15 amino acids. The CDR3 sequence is CASSPPVENTGELFF. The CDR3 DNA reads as TGTGCCAGCTCACCACCGGTAGAGAACACCGGGGAGCTGTTTTTT. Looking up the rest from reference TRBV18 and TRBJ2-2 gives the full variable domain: NAGVMQNPRHLVRRRGQEARLRCSPMKGHSHVYWYRQLPEEGLKFMVYLQKENIIDESGMPKERFSAEFPKEGPSILRIQQVVRGDSAAYFCASSPPVENTGELFFGEGSRLTVL.

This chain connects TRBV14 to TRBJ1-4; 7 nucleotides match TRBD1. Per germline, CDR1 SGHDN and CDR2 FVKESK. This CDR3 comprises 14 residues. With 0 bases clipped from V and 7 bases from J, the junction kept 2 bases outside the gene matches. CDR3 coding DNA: TGTGCCAGCAGCCAAGAGCACAGGGGTGAAAAACTGTTTTTT. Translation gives CASSQEHRGEKLFF.

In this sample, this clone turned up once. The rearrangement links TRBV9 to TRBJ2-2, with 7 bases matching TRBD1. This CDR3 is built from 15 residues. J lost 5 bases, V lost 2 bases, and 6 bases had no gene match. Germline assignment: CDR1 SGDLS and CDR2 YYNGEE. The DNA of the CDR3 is TGTGCCAGCAGCGTTACAGGGGCACCGACCGGGGAGCTGTTTTTT. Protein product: CASSVTGAPTGELFF. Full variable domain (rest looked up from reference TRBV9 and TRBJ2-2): DSGVTQTPKHLITATGQRVTLRCSPRSGDLSVYWYQQSLDQGLQFLIQYYNGEERAKGNILERFSAQQFPDLHSELNLSSLELGDSALYFCASSVTGAPTGELFFGEGSRLTVL.

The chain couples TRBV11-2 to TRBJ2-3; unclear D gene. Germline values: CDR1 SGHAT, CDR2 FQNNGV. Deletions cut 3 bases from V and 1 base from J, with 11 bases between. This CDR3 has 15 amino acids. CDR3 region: CASSFSSSGTDTQYF. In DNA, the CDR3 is TGTGCCAGCAGCTTTTCTTCCAGCGGCACAGATACGCAGTATTTT. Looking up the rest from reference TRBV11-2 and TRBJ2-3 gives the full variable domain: EAGVAQSPRYKIIEKRQSVAFWCNPISGHATLYWYQQILGQGPKLLIQFQNNGVVDDSQLPKDRFSAERLKGVDSTLKIQPAKLEDSAVYLCASSFSSSGTDTQYFGPGTRLTVL.

The CDR3 reads CASSQEGSRNTEAFF. In DNA form, the CDR3 reads TGCGCCAGCAGCCAAGAGGGGTCAAGGAACACTGAAGCTTTCTTT. This sequence joins TRBV4-1 and TRBJ1-1; D gene unclear. The CDR3 is made up of 15 amino acids. Trimming shortened V by 0 bases and J by 1 base, and 9 bases separated the two germline ends. CDR1 and CDR2 (germline): MGHRA, YSYEKL.

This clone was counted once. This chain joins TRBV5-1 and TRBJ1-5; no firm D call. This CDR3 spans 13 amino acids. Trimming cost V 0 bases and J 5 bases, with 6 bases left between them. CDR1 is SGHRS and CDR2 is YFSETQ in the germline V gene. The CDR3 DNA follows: TGCGCCAGCAGCTTGGTAGGCCATCAGCCCCAGCATTTT. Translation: CASSLVGHQPQHF.

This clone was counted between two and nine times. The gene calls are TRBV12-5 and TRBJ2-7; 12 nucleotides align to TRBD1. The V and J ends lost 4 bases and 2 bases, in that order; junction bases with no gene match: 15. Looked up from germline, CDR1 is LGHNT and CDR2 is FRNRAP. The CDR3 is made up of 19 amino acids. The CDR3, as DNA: TGTGCTAGTGGTTCCCCGGGACAGGGGGCGAGGCTCCCCCCCTACGAGCAGTACTTC. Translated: CASGSPGQGARLPPYEQYF. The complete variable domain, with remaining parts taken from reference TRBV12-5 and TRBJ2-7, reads DARVTQTPRHKVTEMGQEVTMRCQPILGHNTVFWYRQTMMQGLELLAYFRNRAPLDDSGMPKDRFSAEMPDATLATLKIQPSEPRDSAVYFCASGSPGQGARLPPYEQYFGPGTRLTVT.

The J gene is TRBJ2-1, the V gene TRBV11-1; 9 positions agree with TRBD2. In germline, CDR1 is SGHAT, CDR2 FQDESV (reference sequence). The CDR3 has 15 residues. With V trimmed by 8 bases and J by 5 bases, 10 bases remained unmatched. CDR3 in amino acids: CASSLRASGDNEQFF. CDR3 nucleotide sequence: TGTGCCAGCTCCCTTCGGGCTAGCGGGGACAATGAGCAGTTCTTC.

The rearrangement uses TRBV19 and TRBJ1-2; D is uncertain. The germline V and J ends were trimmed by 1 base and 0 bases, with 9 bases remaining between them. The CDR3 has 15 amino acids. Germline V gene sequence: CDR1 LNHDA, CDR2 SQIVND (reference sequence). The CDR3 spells CASSIVGDANYGYTF. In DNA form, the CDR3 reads TGTGCCAGTAGTATAGTGGGAGACGCTAACTATGGCTACACCTTC.

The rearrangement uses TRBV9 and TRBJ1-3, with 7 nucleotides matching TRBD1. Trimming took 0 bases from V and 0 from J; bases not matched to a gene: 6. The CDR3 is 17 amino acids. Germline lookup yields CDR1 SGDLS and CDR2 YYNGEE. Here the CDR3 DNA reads TGTGCCAGCAGCGTAGACGGGACAGCCCGCTCTGGAAACACCATATATTTT. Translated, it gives CASSVDGTARSGNTIYF. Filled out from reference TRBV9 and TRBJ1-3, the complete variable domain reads DSGVTQTPKHLITATGQRVTLRCSPRSGDLSVYWYQQSLDQGLQFLIQYYNGEERAKGNILERFSAQQFPDLHSELNLSSLELGDSALYFCASSVDGTARSGNTIYFGEGSWLTVV.

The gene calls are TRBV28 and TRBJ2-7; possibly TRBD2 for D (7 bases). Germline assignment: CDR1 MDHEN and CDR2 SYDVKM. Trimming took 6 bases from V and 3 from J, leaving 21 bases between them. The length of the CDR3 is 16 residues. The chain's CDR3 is CASSQPGGTSGYEQYF. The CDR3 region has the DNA TGTGCCAGCAGCCAACCGGGGGGCACTTCAGGCTACGAGCAGTACTTC.

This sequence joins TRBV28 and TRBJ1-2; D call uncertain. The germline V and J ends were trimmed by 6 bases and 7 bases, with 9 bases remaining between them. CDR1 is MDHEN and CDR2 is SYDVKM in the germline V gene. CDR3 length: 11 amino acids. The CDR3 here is CASSHDGGYTF. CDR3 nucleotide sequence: TGTGCCAGCAGCCACGATGGTGGCTACACCTTC.

CDR3 amino acids: CASSFSGGPSSGANVLTF. For the CDR3, the DNA is TGTGCCAGCAGCTTTTCAGGGGGGCCAAGTTCTGGGGCCAACGTCCTGACTTTC. The gene calls are TRBV11-3 and TRBJ2-6; tentatively, D is TRBD1 (7 bases). Germline-derived CDR1 and CDR2 are SGHNT and YENEEA. The CDR3 covers 18 residues. V lost 3 bases, J lost 1 base, and 16 bases lay in between.

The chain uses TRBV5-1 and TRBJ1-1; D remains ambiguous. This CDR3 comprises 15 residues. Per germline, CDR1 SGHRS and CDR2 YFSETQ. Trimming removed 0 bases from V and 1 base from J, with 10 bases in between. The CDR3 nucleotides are TGCGCCAGCAGCTTGGCTTTTGGGCAGAACACTGAAGCTTTCTTT. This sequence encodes CASSLAFGQNTEAFF.

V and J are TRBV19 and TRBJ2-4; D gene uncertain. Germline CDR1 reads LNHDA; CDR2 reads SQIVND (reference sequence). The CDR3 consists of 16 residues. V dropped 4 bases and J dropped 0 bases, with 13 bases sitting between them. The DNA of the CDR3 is TGTGCCAGTAGTACCCCGGCAAGTCTAGCCAAAAACATTCAGTACTTC. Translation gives CASSTPASLAKNIQYF.

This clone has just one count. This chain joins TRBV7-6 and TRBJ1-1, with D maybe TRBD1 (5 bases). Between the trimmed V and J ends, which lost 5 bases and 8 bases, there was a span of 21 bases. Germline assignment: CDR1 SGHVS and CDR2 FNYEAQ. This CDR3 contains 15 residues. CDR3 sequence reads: CASSPPGQGRDEAFF. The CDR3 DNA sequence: TGTGCCAGCAGCCCCCCCGGGCAGGGACGAGACGAAGCTTTCTTT.

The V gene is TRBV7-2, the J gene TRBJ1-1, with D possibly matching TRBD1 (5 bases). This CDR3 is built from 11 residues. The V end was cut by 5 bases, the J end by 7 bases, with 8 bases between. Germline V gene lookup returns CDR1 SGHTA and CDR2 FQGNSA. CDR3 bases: TGTGCCAGCAGCCGCACAGGTGAAGCTTTCTTT. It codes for CASSRTGEAFF.

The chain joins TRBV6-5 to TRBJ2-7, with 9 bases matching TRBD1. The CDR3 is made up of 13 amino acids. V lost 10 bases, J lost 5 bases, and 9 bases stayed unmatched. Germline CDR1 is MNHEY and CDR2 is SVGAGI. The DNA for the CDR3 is TGTGCCACCACGGGACAGGGTAAAAACGAGCAGTACTTC. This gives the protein CATTGQGKNEQYF.

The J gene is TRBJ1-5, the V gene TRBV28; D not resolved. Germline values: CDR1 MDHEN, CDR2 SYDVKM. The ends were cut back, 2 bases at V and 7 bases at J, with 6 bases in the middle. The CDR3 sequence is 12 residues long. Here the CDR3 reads CASSLGGQPQHF. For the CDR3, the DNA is TGTGCCAGCAGTTTAGGAGGGCAGCCCCAGCATTTT.

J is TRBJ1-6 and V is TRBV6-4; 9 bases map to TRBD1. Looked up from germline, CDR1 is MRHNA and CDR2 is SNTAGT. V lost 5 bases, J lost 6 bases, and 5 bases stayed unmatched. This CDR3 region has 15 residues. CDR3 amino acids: CASSSTGGPNSPLHF. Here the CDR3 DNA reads TGTGCCAGCAGTTCGACAGGGGGTCCTAATTCACCCCTCCACTTT.

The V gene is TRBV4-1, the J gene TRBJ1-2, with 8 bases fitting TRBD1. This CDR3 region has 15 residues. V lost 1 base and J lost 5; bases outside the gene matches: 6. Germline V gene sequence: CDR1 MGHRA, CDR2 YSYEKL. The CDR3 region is CASSQGTQGAYGYTF. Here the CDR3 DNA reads TGCGCCAGCAGCCAAGGAACCCAGGGGGCGTATGGCTACACCTTC.

CDR3 residues: CASSVLPGTPNNEQFF. The CDR3 nucleotides are TGTGCCAGCAGCGTACTTCCCGGGACACCGAACAATGAGCAGTTCTTC. The rearrangement joins TRBV9 to TRBJ2-1; TRBD1 is a possible D gene (6 bases). The V end lost 1 base, the J end lost 5 bases, and 16 bases lay between the germline ends. The CDR3 covers 16 residues. Germline CDR1 is SGDLS and CDR2 is YYNGEE.

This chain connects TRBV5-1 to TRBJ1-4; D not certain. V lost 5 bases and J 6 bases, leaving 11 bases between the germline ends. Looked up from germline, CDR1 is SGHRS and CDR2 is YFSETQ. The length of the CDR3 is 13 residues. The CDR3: CASRDANDEKLFF. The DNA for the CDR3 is TGCGCCAGCAGGGACGCGAATGATGAAAAACTGTTTTTT.

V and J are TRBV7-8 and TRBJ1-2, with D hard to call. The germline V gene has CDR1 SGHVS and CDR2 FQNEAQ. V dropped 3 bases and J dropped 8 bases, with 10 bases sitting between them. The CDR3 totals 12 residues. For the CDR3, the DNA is TGTGCCAGCAGCTTTGGACTGGAGGGCTACACCTTC. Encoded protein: CASSFGLEGYTF.

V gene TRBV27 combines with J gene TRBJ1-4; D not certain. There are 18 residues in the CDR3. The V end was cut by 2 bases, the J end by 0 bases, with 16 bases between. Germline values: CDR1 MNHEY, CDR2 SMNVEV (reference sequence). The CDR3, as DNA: TGTGCCAGCAGTTTAGGCAAACGACCTAGGGCAACTAATGAAAAACTGTTTTTT. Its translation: CASSLGKRPRATNEKLFF.

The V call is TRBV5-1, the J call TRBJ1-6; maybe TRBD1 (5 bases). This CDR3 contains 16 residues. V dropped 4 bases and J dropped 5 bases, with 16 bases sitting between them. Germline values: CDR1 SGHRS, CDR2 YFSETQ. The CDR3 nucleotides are TGCGCCAGCAGCACATCAGGGATGGTGGATAATTCACCCCTCCACTTT. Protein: CASSTSGMVDNSPLHF.

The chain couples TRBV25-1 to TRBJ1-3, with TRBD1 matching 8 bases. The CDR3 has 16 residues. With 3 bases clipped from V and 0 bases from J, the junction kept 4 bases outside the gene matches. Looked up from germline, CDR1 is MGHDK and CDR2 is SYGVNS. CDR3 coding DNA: TGTGCCAGCAGTGACTTCGGGACAGGCTCTGGAAACACCATATATTTT. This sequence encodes CASSDFGTGSGNTIYF. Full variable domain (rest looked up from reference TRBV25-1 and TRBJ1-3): EADIYQTPRYLVIGTGKKITLECSQTMGHDKMYWYQQDPGMELHLIHYSYGVNSTEKGDLSSESTVSRIRTEHFPLTLESARPSHTSQYLCASSDFGTGSGNTIYFGEGSWLTVV.

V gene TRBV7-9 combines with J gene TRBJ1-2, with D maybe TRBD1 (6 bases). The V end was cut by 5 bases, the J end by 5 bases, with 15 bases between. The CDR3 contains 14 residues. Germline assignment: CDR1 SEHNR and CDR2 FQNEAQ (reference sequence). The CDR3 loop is CASSVKGGPYGYTF. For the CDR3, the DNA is TGTGCCAGCAGCGTTAAGGGGGGCCCGTATGGCTACACCTTC. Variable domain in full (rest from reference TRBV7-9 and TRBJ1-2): DTGVSQNPRHKITKRGQNVTFRCDPISEHNRLYWYRQTLGQGPEFLTYFQNEAQLEKSRLLSDRFSAERPKGSFSTLEIQRTEQGDSAMYLCASSVKGGPYGYTFGSGTRLTVV.

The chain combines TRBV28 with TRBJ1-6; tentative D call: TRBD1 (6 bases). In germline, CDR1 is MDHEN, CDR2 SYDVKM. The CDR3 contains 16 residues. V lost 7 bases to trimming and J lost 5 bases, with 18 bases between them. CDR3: CASTFAGGGDNSPLHF. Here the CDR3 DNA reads TGTGCCAGCACCTTCGCGGGGGGGGGCGATAATTCACCCCTCCACTTT.